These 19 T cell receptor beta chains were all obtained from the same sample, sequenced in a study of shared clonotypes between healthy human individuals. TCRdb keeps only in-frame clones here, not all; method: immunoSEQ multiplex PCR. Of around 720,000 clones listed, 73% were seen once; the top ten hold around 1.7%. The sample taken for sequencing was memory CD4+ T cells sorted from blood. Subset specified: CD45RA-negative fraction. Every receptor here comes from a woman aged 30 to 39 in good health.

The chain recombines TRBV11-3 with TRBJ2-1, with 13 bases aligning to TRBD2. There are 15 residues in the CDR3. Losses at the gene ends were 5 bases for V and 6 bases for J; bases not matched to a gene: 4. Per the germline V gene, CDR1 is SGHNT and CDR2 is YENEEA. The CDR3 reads CASSLGLAGSNEQFF. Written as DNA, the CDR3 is TGTGCCAGCAGCCTGGGACTAGCGGGGAGCAATGAGCAGTTCTTC.

The CDR3 loop is CASTLAGDVADTQYF. CDR3 in DNA: TGTGCCAGCACCTTGGCGGGAGACGTCGCAGATACGCAGTATTTT. The V gene is TRBV27, the J gene TRBJ2-3; 7 bases line up with TRBD2. CDR1 and CDR2 (germline): MNHEY, SMNVEV (reference sequence). The CDR3 is made up of 15 amino acids. Trimming removed 7 bases from V and 4 bases from J; junction bases left unmatched: 11.

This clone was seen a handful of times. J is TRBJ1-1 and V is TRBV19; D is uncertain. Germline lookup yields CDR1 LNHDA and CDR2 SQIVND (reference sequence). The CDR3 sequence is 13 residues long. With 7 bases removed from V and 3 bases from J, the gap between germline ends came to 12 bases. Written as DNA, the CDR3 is TGTGCCAGTACCCAGGACGGATACACTGAAGCTTTCTTT. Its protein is CASTQDGYTEAFF.

The CDR3 loop is CSVRAGPDHEQYF. The DNA for the CDR3 is TGCAGCGTCCGAGCGGGACCAGATCACGAGCAGTACTTC. This chain links TRBV29-1 with TRBJ2-7; TRBD2 aligns across 7 bases. Germline V CDR1 and CDR2: SQVTM, ANQGSEA. V shed 6 bases, J shed 5 bases, and the junction held 10 bases outside the gene matches. This CDR3 contains 13 residues.

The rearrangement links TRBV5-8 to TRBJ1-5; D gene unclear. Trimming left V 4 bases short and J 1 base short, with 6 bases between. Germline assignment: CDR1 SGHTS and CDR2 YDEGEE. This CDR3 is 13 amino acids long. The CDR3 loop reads CASSPGSNQPQHF. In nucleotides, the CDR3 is TGTGCCAGCAGCCCGGGGAGCAATCAGCCCCAGCATTTT.

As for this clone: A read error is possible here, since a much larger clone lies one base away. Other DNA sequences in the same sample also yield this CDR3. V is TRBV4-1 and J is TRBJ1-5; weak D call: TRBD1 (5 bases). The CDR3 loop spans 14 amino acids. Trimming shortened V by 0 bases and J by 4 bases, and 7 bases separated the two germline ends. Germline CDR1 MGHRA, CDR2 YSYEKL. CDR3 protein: CASSQDRGNQPQHF. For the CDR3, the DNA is TGCGCCAGCAGCCAAGACCGGGGGAATCAGCCCCAGCATTTT.

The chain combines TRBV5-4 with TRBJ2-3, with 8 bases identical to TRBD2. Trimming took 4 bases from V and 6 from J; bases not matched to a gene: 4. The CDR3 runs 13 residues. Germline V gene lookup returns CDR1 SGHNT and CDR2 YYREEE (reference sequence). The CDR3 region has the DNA TGTGCCAGCAGCCAAGCGGGAGTGGATACGCAGTATTTT. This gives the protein CASSQAGVDTQYF.

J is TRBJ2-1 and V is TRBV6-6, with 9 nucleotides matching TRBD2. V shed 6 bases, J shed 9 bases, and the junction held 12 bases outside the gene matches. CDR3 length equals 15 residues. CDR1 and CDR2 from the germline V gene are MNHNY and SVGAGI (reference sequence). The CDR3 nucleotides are TGTGCCAGCAGCTTTAGCGGGAGTCTTCTGAGTGAGCAGTTCTTC. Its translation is CASSFSGSLLSEQFF.

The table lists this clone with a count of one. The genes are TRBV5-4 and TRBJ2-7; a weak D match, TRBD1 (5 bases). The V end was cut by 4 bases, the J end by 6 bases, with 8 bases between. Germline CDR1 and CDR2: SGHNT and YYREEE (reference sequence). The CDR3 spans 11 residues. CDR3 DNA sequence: TGTGCCAGCAGCACAGACAGCGAGCAGTACTTC. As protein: CASSTDSEQYF.

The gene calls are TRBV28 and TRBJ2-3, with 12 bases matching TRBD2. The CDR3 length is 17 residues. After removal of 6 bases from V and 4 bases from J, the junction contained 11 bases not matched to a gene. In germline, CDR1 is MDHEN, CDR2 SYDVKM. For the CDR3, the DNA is TGTGCCAGCAGCCAAGTAACTAGCGGGAGGACCGCAGATACGCAGTATTTT. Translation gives CASSQVTSGRTADTQYF. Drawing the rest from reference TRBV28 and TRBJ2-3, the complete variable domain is DVKVTQSSRYLVKRTGEKVFLECVQDMDHENMFWYRQDPGLGLRLIYFSYDVKMKEKGDIPEGYSVSREKKERFSLILESASTNQTSMYLCASSQVTSGRTADTQYFGPGTRLTVL.

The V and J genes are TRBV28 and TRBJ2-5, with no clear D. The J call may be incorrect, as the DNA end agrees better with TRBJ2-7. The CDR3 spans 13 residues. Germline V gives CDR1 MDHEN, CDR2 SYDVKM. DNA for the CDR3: TGTGCCAGCAGGGCCCAGAACCTTTACGAGCAGTACTTC. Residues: CASRAQNLYEQYF.

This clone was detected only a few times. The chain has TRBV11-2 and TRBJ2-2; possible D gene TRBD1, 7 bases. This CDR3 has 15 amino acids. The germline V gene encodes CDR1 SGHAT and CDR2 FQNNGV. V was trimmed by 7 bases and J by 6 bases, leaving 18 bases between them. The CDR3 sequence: CASIRQGGWAGELFF. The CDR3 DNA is TGTGCCAGCATCCGGCAGGGGGGATGGGCCGGGGAGCTGTTTTTT.

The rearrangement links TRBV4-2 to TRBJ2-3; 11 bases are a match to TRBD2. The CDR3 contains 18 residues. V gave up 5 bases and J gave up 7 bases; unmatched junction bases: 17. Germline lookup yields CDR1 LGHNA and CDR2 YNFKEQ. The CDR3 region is CASSERLGVRTSGYTQYF. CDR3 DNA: TGTGCCAGCAGCGAGAGGTTGGGGGTCCGGACTAGCGGGTATACGCAGTATTTT.

In DNA form, the CDR3 reads TGCGCCAGCAGCTTGGCACAGGGGGTTGCCGGGGAGCTGTTTTTT. Encoded protein: CASSLAQGVAGELFF. The chain links TRBV5-1 to TRBJ2-2, with TRBD1 identical over 8 bases. The V gene end was trimmed by 0 bases and the J gene end by 6 bases; junction bases not matched to a gene: 4. Germline V gene data show CDR1 as SGHRS and CDR2 as YFSETQ. CDR3 length: 15 residues.

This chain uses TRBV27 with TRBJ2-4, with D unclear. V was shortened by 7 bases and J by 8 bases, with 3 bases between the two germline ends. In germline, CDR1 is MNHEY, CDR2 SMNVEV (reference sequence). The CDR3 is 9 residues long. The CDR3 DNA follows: TGTGCCAGCACGGACATTCAGTACTTC. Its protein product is CASTDIQYF.

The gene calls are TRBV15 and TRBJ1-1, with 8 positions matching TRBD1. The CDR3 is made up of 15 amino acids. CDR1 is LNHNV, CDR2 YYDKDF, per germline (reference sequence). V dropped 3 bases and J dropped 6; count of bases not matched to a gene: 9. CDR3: CATSSGQGEGAEAFF. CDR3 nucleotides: TGTGCCACCAGCAGCGGACAGGGTGAAGGGGCTGAAGCTTTCTTT.

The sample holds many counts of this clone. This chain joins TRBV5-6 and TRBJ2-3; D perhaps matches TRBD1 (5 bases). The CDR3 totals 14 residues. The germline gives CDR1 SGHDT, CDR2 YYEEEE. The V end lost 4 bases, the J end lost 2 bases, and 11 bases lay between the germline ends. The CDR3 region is CASSPLGDTDTQYF. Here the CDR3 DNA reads TGTGCCAGCAGCCCCTTAGGGGACACAGATACGCAGTATTTT.

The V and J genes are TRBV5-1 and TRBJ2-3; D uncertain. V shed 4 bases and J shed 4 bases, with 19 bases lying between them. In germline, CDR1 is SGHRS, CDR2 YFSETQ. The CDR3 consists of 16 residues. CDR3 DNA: TGCGCCAGCAGCCCGGGCGCCTTTCGAATCGCAGATACGCAGTATTTT. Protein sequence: CASSPGAFRIADTQYF. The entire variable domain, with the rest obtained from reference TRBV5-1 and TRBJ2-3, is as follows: KAGVTQTPRYLIKTRGQQVTLSCSPISGHRSVSWYQQTPGQGLQFLFEYFSETQRNKGNFPGRFSGRQFSNSRSEMNVSTLELGDSALYLCASSPGAFRIADTQYFGPGTRLTVL.

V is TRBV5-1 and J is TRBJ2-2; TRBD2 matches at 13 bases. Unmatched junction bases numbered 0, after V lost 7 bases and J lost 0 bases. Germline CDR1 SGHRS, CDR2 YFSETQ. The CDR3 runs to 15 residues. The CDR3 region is CASGTSGTNTGELFF. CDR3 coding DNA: TGCGCCAGCGGGACTAGCGGGACGAACACCGGGGAGCTGTTTTTT.